This T cell receptor beta chain derives from a study of blood T cells in healthy people across ages. Alongside a J-beta primer mix, a sample-barcoded 5' primer served in a second PCR lasting 7 to 11 cycles. Every cDNA was tagged by a template-switch adaptor with 12 random nucleotides. Using its own MiXCR run on the 5' RACE reads, TCRdb lists one record per CDR3 protein. The table has 920,000 or so distinct CDR3 sequences, 40% to 45% seen once. Broader study findings: PBMCs left unsorted prevented a conclusive naive versus antigen-experienced comparison.

The CDR3 has 16 amino acids. Looked up from germline, CDR1 is SGHAT and CDR2 is FQNNGV. With 3 bases clipped from V and 11 bases from J, the junction kept 17 bases outside the gene matches. Concerning this clonotype itself: The antigen is undetermined. This may be a read error, as it is one base from a much larger clone.

The chain couples TRBV11-2 to TRBJ2-5; the match to TRBD2 covers 8 bases. The material sequenced was blood. The source is a woman aged 55-70 years in good health. The CDR3: CASSFGGGGRVSKQYF. As DNA, the CDR3 is TGTGCCAGCAGCTTCGGGGGGGGCGGCAGGGTGTCGAAGCAGTACTTC.